The 3 T cell receptor beta chains below were found in one sample sequenced in a study of cytomegalovirus exposure and HLA in healthy donors. In the PCR, 60 Vbeta and 13 Jbeta primers were used. Assay: immunoSEQ multiplex PCR; the TCRdb copy retains only in-frame clones and omits some. This sample has over 150,000 clones, with 75% to 90% found just once. Sequences were obtained from PBMCs. The receptors here all came from a human donor in good health.

The chain carries TRBV4-3 and TRBJ2-5; D is unresolved. This CDR3 is built from 13 residues. V lost 0 bases and J 1 base, leaving 3 bases between the germline ends. Germline V lookup: CDR1 LGHNA, CDR2 YSLEER. DNA of the CDR3: TGCGCCAGCAGCCAAGATATCCAAGAGACCCAGTACTTC. This codes for CASSQDIQETQYF.

The J gene is TRBJ2-5, the V gene TRBV15, with D perhaps matching TRBD1 (6 bases). Germline assignment: CDR1 LNHNV and CDR2 YYDKDF (reference sequence). With 4 bases removed from V and 5 bases from J, the gap between germline ends came to 11 bases. The CDR3 totals 13 residues. The CDR3 sequence: CATSTGQKETQYF. DNA of the CDR3: TGTGCCACCAGCACAGGACAGAAGGAGACCCAGTACTTC. The variable domain in full, with the rest retrieved from reference TRBV15 and TRBJ2-5, is DAMVIQNPRYQVTQFGKPVTLSCSQTLNHNVMYWYQQKSSQAPKLLFHYYDKDFNNEADTPDNFQSRRPNTSFCFLDIRSPGLGDTAMYLCATSTGQKETQYFGPGTRLLVL.

The chain combines TRBV6-1 with TRBJ2-5, with 8 bases lining up with TRBD2. The CDR3 spans 17 residues. V was pared by 6 bases and J by 1 base, with 13 bases of the junction left unmatched. Germline V CDR1 and CDR2: MNHNS, SASEGT. This chain's CDR3 is CASRERTSLGSQETQYF. The CDR3 DNA follows: TGTGCCAGCAGGGAAAGGACTAGCCTCGGATCCCAAGAGACCCAGTACTTC.